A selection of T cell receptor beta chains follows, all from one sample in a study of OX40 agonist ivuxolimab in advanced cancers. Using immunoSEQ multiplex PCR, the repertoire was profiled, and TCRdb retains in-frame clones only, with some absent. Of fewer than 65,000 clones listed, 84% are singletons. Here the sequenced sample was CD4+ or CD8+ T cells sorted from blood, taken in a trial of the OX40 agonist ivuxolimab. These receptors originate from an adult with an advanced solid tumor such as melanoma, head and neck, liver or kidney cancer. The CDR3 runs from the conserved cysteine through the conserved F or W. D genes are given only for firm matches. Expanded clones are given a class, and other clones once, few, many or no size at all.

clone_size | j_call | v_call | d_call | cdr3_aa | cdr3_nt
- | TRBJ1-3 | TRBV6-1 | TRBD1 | CASSPRTGPGNTIYF | TGTGCCAGCAGTCCTAGGACAGGGCCTGGAAACACCATATATTTT
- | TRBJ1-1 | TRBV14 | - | CASSHLSENTEAFF | TGTGCCAGCAGCCATTTATCAGAGAACACTGAAGCTTTCTTT
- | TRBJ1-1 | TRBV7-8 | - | CASSSTGPGAEAFF | TGTGCCAGCAGCTCTACCGGACCCGGCGCTGAAGCTTTCTTT
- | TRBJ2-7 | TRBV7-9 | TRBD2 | CASSWGLAGGLGYEQYF | TGTGCCAGCAGCTGGGGACTAGCGGGGGGATTAGGGTACGAGCAGTACTTC
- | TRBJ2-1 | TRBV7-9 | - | CASSDSSVNEQFF | TGTGCCAGCAGCGACTCGAGCGTGAATGAGCAGTTCTTC
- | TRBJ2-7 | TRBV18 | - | CASSPPGPGVVYEQYF | TGTGCCAGCTCACCACCGGGGCCAGGGGTGGTCTACGAGCAGTACTTC
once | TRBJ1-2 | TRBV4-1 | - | CASSQTRQAQSNYGYTF | TGCGCCAGCAGCCAGACCAGACAGGCCCAATCTAACTATGGCTACACCTTC
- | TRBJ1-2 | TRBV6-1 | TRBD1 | CASSERDRGSYGYTF | TGTGCCAGCAGTGAAAGGGACAGGGGCAGCTATGGCTACACCTTC
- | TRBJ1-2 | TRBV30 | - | CAWSVQQLTNYGYTF | TGTGCCTGGAGTGTCCAACAGTTGACAAACTATGGCTACACCTTC
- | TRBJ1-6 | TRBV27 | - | CASSSQGFSYNSPLHF | TGTGCCAGCAGTTCCCAGGGATTCTCCTATAATTCACCCCTCCACTTT
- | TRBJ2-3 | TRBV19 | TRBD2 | CASSRLFGLAGDLAGDSTDTQYF | TGTGCCAGTAGTAGATTGTTTGGGCTAGCGGGAGATTTAGCGGGTGATAGCACAGATACGCAGTATTTT
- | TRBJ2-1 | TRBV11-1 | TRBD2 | CASSTSGRALYNEQFF | TGTGCCAGCAGCACCAGCGGGAGGGCCCTCTACAATGAGCAGTTCTTC
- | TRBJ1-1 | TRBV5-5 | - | CASSSGRSENTEAFF | TGTGCCAGCAGCTCCGGACGTTCCGAGAACACTGAAGCTTTCTTT
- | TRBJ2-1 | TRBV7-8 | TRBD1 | CASSLGQGAREQFF | TGTGCCAGCAGCTTAGGACAGGGGGCGCGGGAGCAGTTCTTC
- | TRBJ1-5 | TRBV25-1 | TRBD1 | CASRKRYRGYSNQPQHF | TGTGCCAGCAGGAAGAGGTACAGGGGCTACAGCAATCAGCCCCAGCATTTT
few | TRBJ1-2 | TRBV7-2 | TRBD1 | CASSLNRDRVGYTF | TGTGCCAGCAGCCTCAACCGGGACAGGGTTGGCTACACCTTC
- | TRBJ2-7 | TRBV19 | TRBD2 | CASSMPGGEIVREQYF | TGTGCCAGTAGTATGCCCGGGGGGGAAATAGTAAGGGAGCAGTACTTC
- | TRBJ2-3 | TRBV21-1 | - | CASSKGLAEETDTQYF | TGTGCCAGCAGCAAAGGTCTAGCGGAGGAAACAGATACGCAGTATTTT
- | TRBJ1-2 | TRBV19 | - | CASSIFDRTYGYTF | TGTGCCAGTAGTATATTTGACCGGACCTATGGCTACACCTTC
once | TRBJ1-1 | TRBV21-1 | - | CASSPWRKMNTEAFF | TGTGCCAGCAGCCCCTGGCGAAAGATGAACACTGAAGCTTTCTTT
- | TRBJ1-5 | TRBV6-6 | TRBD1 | CASRATGQADQPQHF | TGTGCCAGCAGGGCCACGGGACAGGCGGATCAGCCCCAGCATTTT
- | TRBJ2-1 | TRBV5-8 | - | CASSYQGSSSYNEQFF | TGTGCCAGCAGTTATCAGGGGAGTTCCTCCTACAATGAGCAGTTCTTC
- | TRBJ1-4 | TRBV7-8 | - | CASSPHSGRSNEKLFF | TGTGCCAGCAGCCCCCACTCTGGCCGGTCTAATGAAAAACTGTTTTTT
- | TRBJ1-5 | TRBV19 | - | CASSIMMVPSEPQHF | TGTGCCAGTAGTATAATGATGGTCCCTTCGGAGCCCCAGCATTTT
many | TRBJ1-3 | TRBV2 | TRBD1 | CASRQGTGNTIYF | TGTGCCAGCAGACAGGGGACTGGAAACACCATATATTTT
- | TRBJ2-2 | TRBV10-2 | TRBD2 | CASSETSGRTGELFF | TGCGCCAGCAGTGAGACTAGCGGGAGGACCGGGGAGCTGTTTTTT
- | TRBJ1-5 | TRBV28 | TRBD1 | CASSRYGQAGQPQHF | TGTGCCAGCAGTCGTTACGGACAGGCTGGGCAGCCCCAGCATTTT
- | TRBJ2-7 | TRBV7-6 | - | CASSFLFAEQYF | TGTGCCAGCAGCTTCCTGTTCGCCGAGCAGTACTTC
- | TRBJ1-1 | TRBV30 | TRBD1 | CALTGGPTLGTEAFF | TGTGCCTTGACAGGGGGCCCAACCTTAGGAACTGAAGCTTTCTTT
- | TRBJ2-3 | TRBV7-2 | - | CASSSSGTYTDTQYF | TGTGCCAGCAGCTCGTCCGGGACCTACACAGATACGCAGTATTTT
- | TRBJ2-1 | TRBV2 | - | CASSGYNEQFF | TGTGCCAGCAGTGGATACAATGAGCAGTTCTTC
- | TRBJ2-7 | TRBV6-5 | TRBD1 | CASSKPGQGTYEQYF | TGTGCCAGCAGTAAACCGGGACAGGGGACCTACGAGCAGTACTTC
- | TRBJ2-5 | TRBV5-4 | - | CASSLDQSGTLNF | TGTGCCAGCAGCTTAGACCAATCCGGGACTCTCAACTTC
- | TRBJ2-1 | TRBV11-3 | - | CASSPGAREQFF | TGTGCCAGCAGCCCGGGGGCGCGGGAGCAGTTCTTC
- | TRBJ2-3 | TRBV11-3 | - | CASSLDRFDTQYF | TGTGCCAGCAGCTTAGATCGGTTCGATACGCAGTATTTT
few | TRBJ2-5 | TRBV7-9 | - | CASSLVGETQYF | TGTGCCAGCAGCTTAGTCGGGGAGACCCAGTACTTC
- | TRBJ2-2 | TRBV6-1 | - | CASSRGGELFF | TGTGCCAGCAGTCGGGGCGGGGAGCTGTTTTTT
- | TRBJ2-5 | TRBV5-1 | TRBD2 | CASSLSDLAAQYF | TGCGCCAGCAGCTTGTCAGACCTAGCGGCCCAGTACTTC
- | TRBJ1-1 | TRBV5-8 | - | CASSLVQMNTEAFF | TGTGCCAGCAGCTTGGTACAGATGAACACTGAAGCTTTCTTT
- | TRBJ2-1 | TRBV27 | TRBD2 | CASRLAGGGNEQFF | TGTGCCAGCAGGCTAGCGGGGGGGGGCAATGAGCAGTTCTTC
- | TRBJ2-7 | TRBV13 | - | CASSRGTTYEQYF | TGTGCCAGCAGCCGAGGTACAACCTACGAGCAGTACTTC
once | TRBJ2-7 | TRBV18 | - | CASSPGPPRSYEQYF | TGTGCCAGCTCACCCGGGCCCCCGCGGTCCTACGAGCAGTACTTC
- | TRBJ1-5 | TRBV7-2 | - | CASSLSIRQPQHF | TGTGCCAGCAGCTTGTCCATTCGTCAGCCCCAGCATTTT